This T cell receptor (beta chain) was captured in a study of a mutant IDH1 vaccine in newly diagnosed glioma. The overall study: The sex distribution of treated patients was 62.5% male and about 38% female, with a mean age of roughly 40 years. Antecedent treatment encompassed radiotherapy, temozolomide, or their combination; the majority received both.

The table came from immunoSEQ multiplex PCR; TCRdb's copy has only in-frame clones and leaves some out. The table records about 51,000 clones, over 60% of them present only once. The germline V gene has CDR1 LGHNT and CDR2 FRNRAP. The CDR3 has 15 residues. With 2 bases removed from V and 1 base from J, the gap between germline ends came to 11 bases. Study-level results: Vaccine-induced immune responses were detected in 93.3% of patients.

Time point meaning: baseline, week 1 (first vaccination visit). Documented treatment: pre-vaccination baseline after standard-of-care therapy. On this clone itself: The target antigen is unknown.

The sample here was PBMCs, taken from a glioma patient treated with radiotherapy, temozolomide or both. The receptor was derived from a woman aged 35 to 49 with glioma. The genes are TRBV12-5 and TRBJ2-5, with D possibly being TRBD1 (6 bases). CDR3 DNA: TGTGCTAGTGGTTTGTCAGGGGTGGGCCAAGAGACCCAGTACTTC. It codes for CASGLSGVGQETQYF.